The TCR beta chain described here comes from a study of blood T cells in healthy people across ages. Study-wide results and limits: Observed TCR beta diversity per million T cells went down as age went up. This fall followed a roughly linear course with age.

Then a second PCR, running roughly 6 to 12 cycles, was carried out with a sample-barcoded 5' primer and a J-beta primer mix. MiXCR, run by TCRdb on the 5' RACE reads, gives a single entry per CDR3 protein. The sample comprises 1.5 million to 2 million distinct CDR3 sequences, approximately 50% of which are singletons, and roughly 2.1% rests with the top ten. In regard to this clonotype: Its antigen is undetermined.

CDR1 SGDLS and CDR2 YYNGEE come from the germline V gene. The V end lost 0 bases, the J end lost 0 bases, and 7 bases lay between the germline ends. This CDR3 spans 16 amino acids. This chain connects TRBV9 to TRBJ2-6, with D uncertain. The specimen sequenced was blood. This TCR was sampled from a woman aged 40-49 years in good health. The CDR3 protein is CASSVGGNSGANVLTF. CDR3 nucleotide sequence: TGTGCCAGCAGCGTAGGAGGAAACTCTGGGGCCAACGTCCTGACTTTC.